A single sample gave rise to the 28 T cell receptor beta chains below, sequenced in a study of identical twins. TCRdb reanalysed the 5' RACE reads using MiXCR and keeps one entry per CDR3 protein. This sample has 700,000 or so distinct CDR3 sequences, with 21% found just once. Another study also made use of these data, one on T cells expressing NK-cell markers.

Specimen: PBMCs. All receptors derive from a woman aged 18-35 years in good health.

V usage is TRBV27 and J usage is TRBJ1-4; a possible D gene is TRBD1 (6 bases). Deletions cut 1 base from V and 8 bases from J, with 14 bases between. Germline values: CDR1 MNHEY, CDR2 SMNVEV (reference sequence). The CDR3 has 15 amino acids. The CDR3 loop is CASSLLGAPGEKLFF. CDR3 DNA: TGTGCCAGCAGTTTATTGGGGGCGCCGGGAGAAAAACTGTTTTTT.

The table lists this clonotype with a few counts. The chain combines TRBV20-1 with TRBJ1-2; unclear D gene. CDR1 and CDR2 (germline): DFQATT, SNEGSKA (reference sequence). V gave up 4 bases and J gave up 5 bases, with 20 bases separating them. The CDR3 runs to 15 residues. The DNA for the CDR3 is TGCAGTGCTAACCACCGAACGGAGAGTCTATATGGCTACACCTTC. Translating it yields CSANHRTESLYGYTF.

This clonotype has only a few counts. The chain employs TRBV10-3 and TRBJ1-1, with D possibly TRBD1 on 5 matching bases. Trimming stripped 6 bases from V and 1 base from J, with 9 bases between. Germline CDR1 ENHRY, CDR2 SYGVKD. This CDR3 is 13 amino acids long. DNA for the CDR3: TGTGCCATCAGGGCTCAGGGGAACACTGAAGCTTTCTTT. It translates to CAIRAQGNTEAFF.

This sequence joins TRBV20-1 and TRBJ2-3; no clear D. This CDR3 contains 12 residues. Trimming left V 6 bases short and J 2 bases short, with 9 bases between. The V gene's germline CDR1 is DFQATT and CDR2 SNEGSKA (reference sequence). The CDR3 here is CSAHLSTDTQYF. For the CDR3, the DNA is TGCAGTGCGCACCTTTCCACAGATACGCAGTATTTT.

This clonotype has only a few counts. V gene TRBV7-9 combines with J gene TRBJ2-7; D unclear. This CDR3 has 13 residues. Germline CDR1 and CDR2: SEHNR and FQNEAQ (reference sequence). Trimming removed 6 bases at V and 2 bases at J, with 11 bases between. CDR3 coding DNA: TGTGCCAGCAGTTACGCCTCGACCTACGAGCAGTACTTC. Translating gives CASSYASTYEQYF.

This clonotype appeared many times. This sequence joins TRBV5-1 and TRBJ2-3; D is unresolved. Trimming shortened V by 3 bases and J by 2 bases, and 10 bases separated the two germline ends. The CDR3 has 14 amino acids. Germline V lookup: CDR1 SGHRS, CDR2 YFSETQ. CDR3 DNA sequence: TGCGCCAGCAGCTCCGGACCTAACACAGATACGCAGTATTTT. Protein: CASSSGPNTDTQYF.

This clonotype was observed a handful of times. This rearrangement joins TRBV5-1 to TRBJ2-3, with 9 bases fitting TRBD2. The CDR3 covers 13 residues. V lost 0 bases, J lost 14 bases, and 7 bases stayed unmatched. Germline V gene sequence: CDR1 SGHRS, CDR2 YFSETQ. The CDR3 coding sequence is TGCGCCAGCAGCTTGGAAGGCGGGACTAGCCGGTATTTT. The encoded protein is CASSLEGGTSRYF. Full variable domain (remainder filled in from reference TRBV5-1 and TRBJ2-3): KAGVTQTPRYLIKTRGQQVTLSCSPISGHRSVSWYQQTPGQGLQFLFEYFSETQRNKGNFPGRFSGRQFSNSRSEMNVSTLELGDSALYLCASSLEGGTSRYFGPGTRLTVL.

The chain has TRBV12-3 or TRBV12-4 and TRBJ2-7; D unclear. Trimming removed 5 bases from V and 9 bases from J, with 17 bases in between. This CDR3 contains 13 residues. CDR3 nucleotide sequence: TGTGCCAGCAGTACAACGACCTCCACGAGGCAGTACTTC. Amino acid sequence: CASSTTTSTRQYF.

This clonotype was counted between two and nine times. This chain connects TRBV9 to TRBJ2-2; D is unresolved. The CDR3 spans 15 residues. V lost 0 bases to trimming and J lost 7 bases, with 13 bases between them. From germline, CDR1 is SGDLS and CDR2 YYNGEE. CDR3 amino acids: CASSVELSRYGELFF. The DNA of the CDR3 is TGTGCCAGCAGCGTAGAACTCTCCCGGTACGGGGAGCTGTTTTTT.

The chain carries TRBV5-6 and TRBJ2-1; TRBD2 is a possible D gene (6 bases). V lost 4 bases and J 16 bases, leaving 21 bases between the germline ends. The germline CDR1 and CDR2 sequences are SGHDT and YYEEEE. The CDR3 is made up of 13 amino acids. Written as DNA, the CDR3 is TGTGCCAGCAGCACTGGGGGGACCGCTGTAAATTTCTTC. Amino acid sequence: CASSTGGTAVNFF.

This clonotype showed up many times. V gene TRBV12-3 or TRBV12-4 combines with J gene TRBJ2-1; the D is unclear. V was shortened by 5 bases and J by 0 bases, with 20 bases between the two germline ends. The CDR3 is 18 amino acids. Here the CDR3 reads CASSPSLAPPSSYNEQFF. The CDR3 coding sequence is TGTGCCAGCAGTCCATCCCTCGCTCCTCCCAGCTCCTACAATGAGCAGTTCTTC.

This rearrangement joins TRBV12-3 or TRBV12-4 to TRBJ2-7; TRBD2 aligns across 10 bases. V was clipped by 6 bases and J by 2 bases; unmatched bases: 7. The CDR3 consists of 15 residues. Here the CDR3 DNA reads TGTGCCAGCAGCCACCTAGCGGGAGAGACCTACGAGCAGTACTTC. Encoded protein: CASSHLAGETYEQYF.

There are a few counts of this clonotype. This rearrangement joins TRBV6-5 to TRBJ2-3, with a possible D match to TRBD2 (6 bases). The CDR3 extends over 15 amino acids. Trimming took 0 bases from V and 5 from J, leaving 12 bases between them. Germline CDR1 is MNHEY and CDR2 is SVGAGI. The DNA for the CDR3 is TGTGCCAGCAGTTACTCGGGCAGGCGGGGAGATACGCAGTATTTT. This encodes CASSYSGRRGDTQYF.

J is TRBJ2-5 and V is TRBV24-1; D remains unclear. The CDR3 runs 13 residues. The V end was cut by 5 bases, the J end by 7 bases, with 13 bases between. Germline CDR1 is KGHDR and CDR2 is SFDVKD. The CDR3 loop is CATSADGIGTQYF. The CDR3 region has the DNA TGTGCCACCAGTGCCGATGGTATAGGGACCCAGTACTTC.

Written as DNA, the CDR3 is TGCAGTGCTAGACCAGCCGCCGATACGCAGTATTTT. Its translation: CSARPAADTQYF. The chain employs TRBV20-1 and TRBJ2-3; D gene uncertain. The germline CDR1 and CDR2 sequences are DFQATT and SNEGSKA (reference sequence). CDR3 size: 12 residues. V gave up 2 bases and J gave up 6 bases, with 9 bases separating them.

This clonotype turned up a few times. This chain uses TRBV24-1 with TRBJ2-1; maybe TRBD2 (5 bases). The CDR3 spans 14 residues. Germline-derived CDR1 and CDR2 are KGHDR and SFDVKD. Trimming shortened V by 4 bases and J by 13 bases, and 19 bases separated the two germline ends. In nucleotides, the CDR3 is TGTGCCACCAGTGACCCCTACGGCGGGCAGGACCAGTTCTTC. This gives the protein CATSDPYGGQDQFF.

The chain carries TRBV15 and TRBJ2-7, with 7 nucleotides matching TRBD1. CDR1 and CDR2 from the germline V gene are LNHNV and YYDKDF (reference sequence). This CDR3 spans 14 amino acids. Losses at the gene ends were 7 bases for V and 1 base for J; bases not matched to a gene: 7. The CDR3 sequence is CATKGQAISYEQYF. As DNA, the CDR3 is TGTGCCACCAAAGGACAGGCAATTTCCTACGAGCAGTACTTC.

This chain uses TRBV12-3 or TRBV12-4 with TRBJ2-5; 7 nucleotides line up with TRBD1. CDR3 size: 15 residues. The V segment lost 7 bases and the J segment 1 base; nucleotides outside the gene matches: 9. The CDR3, as DNA: TGTGCCAGCACTCAAAGGGGGCTGATCCAAGAGACCCAGTACTTC. Residues: CASTQRGLIQETQYF.

This rearrangement joins TRBV20-1 to TRBJ2-1, with 12 bases identical to TRBD2. With V trimmed by 6 bases and J by 7 bases, 7 bases remained unmatched. Germline V gives CDR1 DFQATT, CDR2 SNEGSKA (reference sequence). The CDR3 is 14 amino acids. The CDR3 loop reads CSAAPGLAGNEQFF. The CDR3 bases are TGCAGTGCCGCCCCTGGACTAGCGGGGAATGAGCAGTTCTTC.

The CDR3 protein is CASSPSLGGTQYF. The DNA of the CDR3 is TGTGCCAGCAGCCCTTCCTTGGGTGGAACGCAGTATTTT. The chain recombines TRBV6-2 or TRBV6-3 with TRBJ2-3; no clear D gene. Germline-derived CDR1 and CDR2 are MNHEY and SVGEGT. V was trimmed by 6 bases and J by 9 bases, leaving 16 bases between them. The CDR3 contains 13 residues.

This clonotype came up a few times. This rearrangement joins TRBV6-2 or TRBV6-3 to TRBJ2-1; TRBD2 matches at 8 bases. This CDR3 has 12 residues. Looked up from germline, CDR1 is MNHEY and CDR2 is SVGEGT. Trimming at V came to 9 bases and at J to 15 bases, leaving 13 bases not matched to a gene. The CDR3 DNA reads TGTGCCAGTCATTCACTTCGGGGGGGACCGTTCTTC. Translation gives CASHSLRGGPFF.

This clonotype occurred a few times. V usage is TRBV12-3 or TRBV12-4 and J usage is TRBJ1-2, with 8 bases aligning to TRBD1. The CDR3 loop spans 14 amino acids. V lost 4 bases to trimming and J lost 2 bases; unmatched junction nucleotides: 3. The CDR3 coding sequence is TGTGCCAGCAGTTCCAGACAGGGGAACTATGGCTACACCTTC. Protein product: CASSSRQGNYGYTF.

This clonotype was detected only a few times. The chain carries TRBV20-1 and TRBJ1-1; no clear D. The V gene lost 1 base and the J gene lost 0 bases, with 12 bases spanning the gap. Per germline, CDR1 DFQATT and CDR2 SNEGSKA (reference sequence). The CDR3 is 15 amino acids. The CDR3 coding sequence is TGCAGTGCTAGAGTTGGGAGCCGGCTGAACACTGAAGCTTTCTTT. This codes for CSARVGSRLNTEAFF.

The chain combines TRBV7-8 with TRBJ2-3; D unresolved. Looked up from germline, CDR1 is SGHVS and CDR2 is FQNEAQ. The V and J ends lost 4 bases and 0 bases respectively, with 14 bases between them. The CDR3 loop spans 16 amino acids. CDR3 nucleotide sequence: TGTGCCAGCAGCTCCCGTCCCCCGCCCAGCACAGATACGCAGTATTTT. Translating gives CASSSRPPPSTDTQYF.

This clonotype was seen a handful of times. The CDR3 sequence: CASSLRAQNTEAFF. In DNA form, the CDR3 reads TGTGCCAGCAGCCTCCGGGCGCAAAACACTGAAGCTTTCTTT. The chain couples TRBV12-3 or TRBV12-4 to TRBJ1-1; D unresolved. The CDR3 is 14 amino acids. V gave up 6 bases and J gave up 2 bases, with 13 bases separating them.

This chain links TRBV5-1 with TRBJ2-2; D gene ambiguous. Trimming took off 0 bases at V and 2 bases at J, with 8 bases between the two ends. The CDR3 sequence is 15 residues long. Germline values: CDR1 SGHRS, CDR2 YFSETQ. The CDR3 sequence is CASSLEYLNTGELFF. The CDR3 nucleotides are TGCGCCAGCAGCTTGGAATATCTCAACACCGGGGAGCTGTTTTTT.

The V gene is TRBV27, the J gene TRBJ2-6; the match to TRBD2 covers 10 bases. CDR1 is MNHEY, CDR2 SMNVEV, per germline (reference sequence). The CDR3 is 17 residues long. The J segment lost 0 bases and the V segment lost 4 bases, leaving 3 bases of the junction unmatched. The CDR3 DNA reads TGTGCCAGCAGTTGGACTAGCGGAAGCTCTGGGGCCAACGTCCTGACTTTC. Its protein product is CASSWTSGSSGANVLTF.

The chain has TRBV5-5 and TRBJ2-1; D gene ambiguous. The germline CDR1 and CDR2 sequences are SGHKS and YYEKEE (reference sequence). CDR3 length: 13 residues. Trimming stripped 7 bases from V and 9 bases from J, with 17 bases between. The CDR3 is CASGLRRYGEQFF. The CDR3 DNA is TGTGCCAGCGGCCTGCGGCGGTACGGTGAGCAGTTCTTC. Combining the CDR3 with reference TRBV5-5 and TRBJ2-1 gives the whole variable domain DAGVTQSPTHLIKTRGQQVTLRCSPISGHKSVSWYQQVLGQGPQFIFQYYEKEERGRGNFPDRFSARQFPNYSSELNVNALLLGDSALYLCASGLRRYGEQFFGPGTRLTVL.